These 4 T cell receptor beta chains were all obtained from the same sample, sequenced in a study of shared clonotypes between healthy human individuals. Data came from immunoSEQ multiplex PCR; TCRdb stores just in-frame clones and leaves some out. The sample includes about 2.2 million clones, around 95% of them seen just once. CD45RO-negative, CCR7-positively selected cells formed the naive CD8 fraction, excluding terminally differentiated effector memory CD45RA+ cells. Source material: naive CD8+ T cells from PBMCs. Receptor source: a man aged 18 to 29 in good health. Some clones in this sample may be carry-over from other donors' samples.

This chain links TRBV28 with TRBJ2-3; TRBD1 might be the D (6 bases). V shed 4 bases and J shed 3 bases, with 20 bases lying between them. This CDR3 comprises 17 residues. Germline lookup yields CDR1 MDHEN and CDR2 SYDVKM. DNA of the CDR3: TGTGCCAGCAGTTCCCTTAAGGGGGTTGGGTTAACAGATACGCAGTATTTT. Its protein is CASSSLKGVGLTDTQYF.

A remark on this clone: The same CDR3 also results from other DNA sequences found in this sample. The chain joins TRBV7-9 to TRBJ2-7; D unresolved. Germline assignment: CDR1 SEHNR and CDR2 FQNEAQ (reference sequence). The V and J ends lost 1 base and 6 bases respectively, with 7 bases between them. The CDR3 has 12 amino acids. CDR3 sequence: CASSLGSREQYF. CDR3 nucleotide sequence: TGTGCCAGCAGCTTAGGCTCGCGCGAGCAGTACTTC.

Only one count was recorded for this clone. The chain uses TRBV30 and TRBJ2-7, with 9 bases aligning to TRBD1. The germline CDR1 and CDR2 sequences are GTSNPN and SVGIG (reference sequence). There are 13 residues in the CDR3. With V trimmed by 1 base and J by 3 bases, 1 base remained unmatched. CDR3 sequence: CAWSGQGDYEQYF. CDR3 DNA sequence: TGTGCCTGGAGTGGACAGGGGGACTACGAGCAGTACTTC.

This chain links TRBV5-1 with TRBJ2-1, with TRBD2 identical over 9 bases. The CDR3 extends over 15 amino acids. V dropped 2 bases and J dropped 6; count of bases not matched to a gene: 6. Germline CDR1 SGHRS, CDR2 YFSETQ. The CDR3 DNA sequence: TGCGCCAGCAGCTTAATAGCGGGAGAGGTCAATGAGCAGTTCTTC. The encoded protein is CASSLIAGEVNEQFF. Full variable domain (missing parts from reference TRBV5-1 and TRBJ2-1): KAGVTQTPRYLIKTRGQQVTLSCSPISGHRSVSWYQQTPGQGLQFLFEYFSETQRNKGNFPGRFSGRQFSNSRSEMNVSTLELGDSALYLCASSLIAGEVNEQFFGPGTRLTVL.